Sequencing of this T cell receptor (beta chain) was carried out in a study of patients and donors after allogeneic stem cell transplantation. TCRdb analysed the RT-PCR reads with MiXCR anew, one entry per CDR3 protein. The data contain about 230,000 distinct CDR3 sequences, 11% to 15% of them singletons. V shed 3 bases, J shed 1 base, and the junction held 4 bases outside the gene matches. This CDR3 comprises 15 residues. Germline assignment: CDR1 MNHNS and CDR2 SASEGT. This clonotype has a count of ten or more. The source of this sequence is a human donor who was either an allogeneic HSCT recipient or a stem cell or donor lymphocyte infusion donor (not recorded which). It is not recorded whose cells these are; they may come from a transplant donor. The chain has TRBV6-1 and TRBJ2-7, with 9 bases matching TRBD2. The sample consisted of blood, either unsorted or a sorted T cell fraction (not recorded which). The CDR3 sequence is CASSDLAGVSYEQYF. The DNA of the CDR3 is TGTGCCAGCAGTGACTTAGCGGGAGTTTCCTACGAGCAGTACTTC.